The text below deals with one TCR beta chain. The antigen is undetermined. This sample is part of a study of cytomegalovirus exposure and HLA in healthy donors. Whole-study results and caveats: Presence/absence analyses assumed roughly uniform sequencing depth across donors, which may not hold. A later analysis reportedly identified an Asian-associated ancestry cluster as carrying fewer N-insertions than the approximately 670-donor mean.

It was with 60 Vbeta and 13 Jbeta primers that the PCR ran. In the original processing: A follow-up analysis tallied 70 million to 80 million unique TCR beta chains, some 9.9 million shared. Measured with immunoSEQ multiplex PCR; TCRdb has only the in-frame clones, and not every one. The DNA was the basis for D and trimming; V, J and clone size are from that table. Of approximately 260,000 clones in the sample, about four fifths are singletons; the top ten hold 2%. The CDR3 spans 14 residues. Germline CDR1 is MNHNY and CDR2 is SVGAGI (reference sequence). The V and J ends lost 2 bases and 5 bases respectively, with 12 bases between them.

Sample: PBMCs. The TCR was taken from a woman aged 35 to 49 in good health and CMV-seropositive. The J gene is TRBJ2-5, the V gene TRBV6-6; D uncertain. Here the CDR3 DNA reads TGTGCCAGCAGTTACGTGCTAGAAAGGGAGACCCAGTACTTC. As protein: CASSYVLERETQYF.